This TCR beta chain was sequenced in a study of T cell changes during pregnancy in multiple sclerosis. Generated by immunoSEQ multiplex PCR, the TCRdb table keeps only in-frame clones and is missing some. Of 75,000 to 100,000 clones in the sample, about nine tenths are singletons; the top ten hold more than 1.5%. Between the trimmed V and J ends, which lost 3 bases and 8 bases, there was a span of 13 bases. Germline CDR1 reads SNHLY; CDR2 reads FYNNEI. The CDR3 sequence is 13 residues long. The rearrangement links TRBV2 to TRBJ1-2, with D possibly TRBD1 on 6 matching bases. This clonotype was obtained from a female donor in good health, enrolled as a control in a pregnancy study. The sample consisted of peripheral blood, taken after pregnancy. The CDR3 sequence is CASSDDRRGGYTF. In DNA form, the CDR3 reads TGTGCCAGCAGTGATGACAGGCGTGGGGGCTACACCTTC. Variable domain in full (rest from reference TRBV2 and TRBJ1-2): EPEVTQTPSHQVTQMGQEVILRCVPISNHLYFYWYRQILGQKVEFLVSFYNNEISEKSEIFDDQFSVERPDGSNFTLKIRSTKLEDSAMYFCASSDDRRGGYTFGSGTRLTVV.